This T cell receptor (beta chain) originates from a study of T cell repertoires in cytomegalovirus infection. Study-level background: CMV infection plus the matching HLA type was flagged by public TCR beta signatures.

This clonotype was detected a few times. The antigen remains undetermined. Study-level points and caveats: The study identified carriers of CMV plus the relevant HLA from cumulative public TCR beta family frequency. HLA-C-restricted CMV-specific TCR beta clonotypes were dominant in the ex vivo response.

TCRdb re-derived calls from the reads in MiXCR, one entry per CDR3 protein. The repertoire holds 200,000 or so distinct CDR3 sequences, roughly 30% seen once, with approximately 30% in the top ten. CDR1 is MNHEY and CDR2 is SVGEGT in the germline V gene. The CDR3 totals 14 residues. V lost 8 bases to trimming and J lost 1 base, with 14 bases between them. Sequenced material: PBMCs. The TCR was taken from a human donor in good health (CMV status not recorded). Some clones in this sample may be carry-over from other donors' samples. The V call is TRBV6-2 or TRBV6-3, the J call TRBJ1-1, with D possibly TRBD1 on 5 matching bases. The CDR3, as DNA: TGTGCCAGCTCCAATGGGGGTTCGAACACTGAAGCTTTCTTT. Encoded protein: CASSNGGSNTEAFF.